Here is one TCR beta chain with its context. The data were produced by immunoSEQ multiplex PCR, yet TCRdb's version contains in-frame clones alone and is incomplete. The table lists around 59,000 clones, about 90% of them singletons, with 0.76% in the top ten. The data stem from a study of T cell changes during pregnancy in multiple sclerosis. Per germline, CDR1 GTSNPN and CDR2 SVGIG (reference sequence). Germline trimming cut 7 bases from V and 2 bases from J; bases unmatched to any gene: 7. The CDR3 is 14 amino acids. The sample here was CD4+ T cells from peripheral blood mononuclear cells, taken in the first trimester of pregnancy. This TCR derives from a female donor with multiple sclerosis, enrolled in a pregnancy study. The chain links TRBV30 to TRBJ2-3; 9 positions match TRBD1. For the CDR3, the DNA is TGTGCCTTCACGGACAGGGGACCCACAGATACGCAGTATTTT. It is translated as CAFTDRGPTDTQYF.